This T cell receptor (beta chain) derives from a study of PD-1 blockade in classical Hodgkin lymphoma. Overall study context: The nivolumab dose that patients received was 3 mg/kg, given intravenously every 2 weeks. Study-level findings and limits: The CD4+ diversity rise by C4D1 was clearest in complete responders. Nothing has yet pinned down what causes the repertoire differences, possibly disease activity or prior therapy.

In the case of this clone: The antigen is not known.

The CDR3 consists of 15 residues. Looked up from germline, CDR1 is LGHNA and CDR2 is YNFKEQ. V was clipped by 4 bases and J by 2 bases, with 15 bases between them. Relapse was seen in all patients after autologous stem cell transplantation, and brentuximab vedotin exposure was variable. Assay: immunoSEQ multiplex PCR; the TCRdb copy retains only in-frame clones and omits some. The sample holds 70,000 to 80,000 clones, under 95% seen once. The material sequenced was peripheral blood mononuclear cells (PBMCs), taken at baseline. This chain links TRBV4-2 with TRBJ2-7; D not resolved. The sequence came from a human donor with classical Hodgkin lymphoma. CDR3 sequence (DNA): TGTGCCAGCAGCCCGACGGGCCTAAGGGCCTACGAGCAGTACTTC. Translated, it gives CASSPTGLRAYEQYF.